A single sample gave rise to the 25 T cell receptor beta chains below, sequenced in a study of blood T cell repertoires in COVID-19 (dated by TCRdb to between 2020 and 2021). Library creation used the immunoSEQ multiplex PCR assay. TCRdb mirrors the immuneACCESS table, restricted to in-frame sequences. Some clones are absent from its copies; in checked studies, under half trace to an unresolved V gene, and the reason for the others is unknown. The sample includes 140,000 or so clones, with 80% to 90% observed a single time. Approximately 9% of the sample rests with the top ten. Sequencing used peripheral blood. These receptors came from a woman in her fifties or sixties with active or convalescent COVID-19.

The chain joins TRBV9 to TRBJ1-5; D possibly corresponds to TRBD1 (5 bases). V gave up 0 bases and J gave up 3 bases, with 10 bases separating them. The CDR3 has 15 residues. Germline values: CDR1 SGDLS, CDR2 YYNGEE. The CDR3 is CASSVEPGNNQPQHF. CDR3 DNA: TGTGCCAGCAGCGTAGAGCCAGGGAACAATCAGCCCCAGCATTTT.

The chain has TRBV7-2 and TRBJ2-7, with 11 nucleotides matching TRBD2. J lost 4 bases, V lost 1 base, and 3 bases had no gene match. This CDR3 is built from 15 residues. The germline gives CDR1 SGHTA, CDR2 FQGNSA. This CDR3 is CASSLGTSGPYEQYF. The CDR3 DNA follows: TGTGCCAGCAGCTTAGGGACTAGCGGGCCGTACGAGCAGTACTTC.

V is TRBV18 and J is TRBJ2-1; 11 bases align to TRBD2. Trimming removed 3 bases from V and 3 bases from J; junction bases left unmatched: 7. CDR1 is KGHSH, CDR2 LQKENI, per germline. The CDR3 is 17 amino acids. CDR3 DNA: TGTGCCAGCTCACCTCCCCTTAGCGGGGGGGACTACAATGAGCAGTTCTTC. Translation: CASSPPLSGGDYNEQFF.

The V and J genes are TRBV9 and TRBJ1-1, with D unclear. Trimming took 4 bases from V and 0 from J, leaving 10 bases between them. Germline V gene data show CDR1 as SGDLS and CDR2 as YYNGEE. The CDR3 loop spans 14 amino acids. The CDR3 reads CASSPHGLNTEAFF. The CDR3 bases are TGTGCCAGCAGCCCCCACGGGTTGAACACTGAAGCTTTCTTT.

The chain carries TRBV7-2 and TRBJ2-3, with D possibly being TRBD2 (6 bases). The CDR3 covers 16 residues. Germline loops: CDR1 SGHTA, CDR2 FQGNSA. Trimming removed 1 base from V and 3 bases from J, with 14 bases in between. CDR3 in amino acids: CASSLGGGVGTDTQYF. DNA of the CDR3: TGTGCCAGCAGCTTAGGGGGCGGGGTTGGGACAGATACGCAGTATTTT.

V and J are TRBV2 and TRBJ2-5; the D gene is possibly TRBD2 (5 bases). The CDR3 spans 14 residues. V gave up 0 bases and J gave up 5 bases, with 10 bases separating them. From germline, CDR1 is SNHLY and CDR2 FYNNEI. The CDR3 loop is CASSEAGDWETQYF. The CDR3, as DNA: TGTGCCAGCAGTGAAGCCGGGGATTGGGAGACCCAGTACTTC.

This clone was recorded once. The CDR3 bases are TGCGCCAGCAGCTTGGGTGGACAGGATTGGGATGGCTACACCTTC. Translation gives CASSLGGQDWDGYTF. The chain recombines TRBV5-1 with TRBJ1-2; 7 positions match TRBD1. The CDR3 length is 15 residues. CDR1 SGHRS and CDR2 YFSETQ come from the germline V gene. The J segment lost 6 bases and the V segment lost 0 bases, leaving 8 bases of the junction unmatched.

The chain carries TRBV5-1 and TRBJ2-1, with 11 bases fitting TRBD1. There are 15 residues in the CDR3. CDR1 is SGHRS, CDR2 YFSETQ, per germline. V trimming: 7 bases; J trimming: 4 bases; junction bases outside the gene matches: 7. In nucleotides, the CDR3 is TGCGCCAGCGGCCTGGACAGGGGGCTTTACAATGAGCAGTTCTTC. This gives the protein CASGLDRGLYNEQFF.

V and J are TRBV10-3 and TRBJ2-3, with D perhaps TRBD1 (5 bases). The CDR3 runs to 14 residues. Looked up from germline, CDR1 is ENHRY and CDR2 is SYGVKD. Between the trimmed V and J ends, which lost 4 bases and 3 bases, there was a span of 11 bases. This CDR3 is CAISVQVLTDTQYF. The CDR3 DNA follows: TGTGCCATCAGTGTACAGGTATTAACAGATACGCAGTATTTT.

This sequence joins TRBV3-1 (or the pseudogene TRBV3-2) and TRBJ2-2, with TRBD2 identical over 13 bases. CDR3 length: 19 amino acids. Germline CDR1 is LGHDT and CDR2 is YNNKEL (reference sequence). Germline trimming cut 3 bases from V and 5 bases from J; bases unmatched to any gene: 12. CDR3 residues: CASSHRTSGRRLATGELFF. The CDR3 nucleotides are TGTGCCAGCAGCCATAGGACTAGCGGGAGAAGGTTGGCGACCGGGGAGCTGTTTTTT.

This clone was observed a handful of times. The chain employs TRBV29-1 and TRBJ1-2; TRBD1 agrees at 7 bases. This CDR3 contains 12 residues. Germline CDR1 SQVTM, CDR2 ANQGSEA. V shed 6 bases and J 3 bases; nucleotides not matched to a gene: 4. CDR3 DNA sequence: TGCAGCGTACTCAGGGGGGACTATGGCTACACCTTC. This translates into CSVLRGDYGYTF. The full variable domain, rest sourced from reference TRBV29-1 and TRBJ1-2, is SAVISQKPSRDICQRGTSLTIQCQVDSQVTMMFWYRQQPGQSLTLIATANQGSEATYESGFVIDKFPISRPNLTFSTLTVSNMSPEDSSIYLCSVLRGDYGYTFGSGTRLTVV.

A single count supports this clone. The gene calls are TRBV10-3 and TRBJ2-7, with D perhaps TRBD1 (5 bases). Germline V gene lookup returns CDR1 ENHRY and CDR2 SYGVKD. This CDR3 spans 14 amino acids. The germline V and J ends were trimmed by 4 bases and 3 bases, with 13 bases remaining between them. CDR3 in amino acids: CAISGGIRNYEQYF. DNA for the CDR3: TGTGCCATCAGTGGGGGCATAAGGAACTACGAGCAGTACTTC.

The J gene is TRBJ1-4, the V gene TRBV11-2; D is perhaps TRBD1 (6 bases). Trimming shortened V by 6 bases and J by 3 bases, and 11 bases separated the two germline ends. The CDR3 consists of 14 residues. Germline V lookup: CDR1 SGHAT, CDR2 FQNNGV. The CDR3 region is CASSLTGSNEKLFF. CDR3 nucleotides: TGTGCCAGCAGTTTAACAGGGTCTAATGAAAAACTGTTTTTT.

This clone was seen a handful of times. V and J are TRBV7-9 and TRBJ2-5; 8 bases line up with TRBD1. The CDR3 loop spans 13 amino acids. J gave up 5 bases and V 4 bases, and 3 bases lay outside the gene matches. Germline V gives CDR1 SEHNR, CDR2 FQNEAQ (reference sequence). CDR3 in DNA: TGTGCCAGCAGCTCAGGGGGCGGGGAGACCCAGTACTTC. This encodes CASSSGGGETQYF. Supplemented by reference TRBV7-9 and TRBJ2-5, the full variable domain reads DTGVSQNPRHKITKRGQNVTFRCDPISEHNRLYWYRQTLGQGPEFLTYFQNEAQLEKSRLLSDRFSAERPKGSFSTLEIQRTEQGDSAMYLCASSSGGGETQYFGPGTRLLVL.

The chain joins TRBV5-6 to TRBJ2-6, with D possibly being TRBD1 (5 bases). The CDR3 is 16 amino acids. Trimming took 3 bases from V and 3 from J, leaving 13 bases between them. The germline V gene has CDR1 SGHDT and CDR2 YYEEEE. CDR3 amino acids: CASSSPGIYGANVLTF. CDR3 nucleotide sequence: TGTGCCAGCAGCTCCCCAGGGATCTATGGGGCCAACGTCCTGACTTTC.

The chain recombines TRBV14 with TRBJ1-2, with D possibly matching TRBD1 (6 bases). Between the trimmed V and J ends, which lost 4 bases and 7 bases, there was a span of 13 bases. Germline V gene lookup returns CDR1 SGHDN and CDR2 FVKESK. The CDR3 length is 13 residues. CDR3 sequence (DNA): TGTGCCAGCAGCCTACAGGGAGCGGCTGGCTACACCTTC. It is translated as CASSLQGAAGYTF.

This sequence joins TRBV9 and TRBJ1-1; maybe TRBD1 (6 bases). This CDR3 spans 15 amino acids. Germline V lookup: CDR1 SGDLS, CDR2 YYNGEE. The V gene lost 0 bases and the J gene lost 2 bases, with 11 bases spanning the gap. In DNA form, the CDR3 reads TGTGCCAGCAGCGTAGGGACAGATCTTAACACTGAAGCTTTCTTT. Translation: CASSVGTDLNTEAFF.

The V and J genes are TRBV3-1 (or the pseudogene TRBV3-2) and TRBJ2-1; 7 bases line up with TRBD1. V shed 3 bases, J shed 6 bases, and the junction held 11 bases outside the gene matches. CDR3 length: 16 amino acids. Germline V gives CDR1 LGHDT, CDR2 YNNKEL (reference sequence). This CDR3 reads CASSHAATGTSNEQFF. The CDR3 DNA follows: TGTGCCAGCAGCCATGCCGCGACAGGGACAAGCAATGAGCAGTTCTTC.

The rearrangement links TRBV20-1 to TRBJ1-2; D perhaps matches TRBD1 (6 bases). Germline loops: CDR1 DFQATT, CDR2 SNEGSKA (reference sequence). V was shortened by 6 bases and J by 5 bases, with 10 bases between the two germline ends. This CDR3 is built from 11 residues. The CDR3 sequence: CSAWTAYGYTF. The CDR3 DNA follows: TGCAGTGCATGGACAGCTTATGGCTACACCTTC.

The chain is built from TRBV13 and TRBJ1-1; no definite D call. The germline V and J ends were trimmed by 5 bases and 3 bases, with 10 bases remaining between them. Germline V lookup: CDR1 PRHDT, CDR2 FYEKMQ (reference sequence). There are 13 residues in the CDR3. The CDR3 bases are TGTGCCAGCAGCCTATTAGCTGACACTGAAGCTTTCTTT. It translates to CASSLLADTEAFF.

Only one count was recorded for this clone. The chain couples TRBV5-1 to TRBJ2-1, with unresolved D. The CDR3 runs 14 residues. Germline V CDR1 and CDR2: SGHRS, YFSETQ. Between the trimmed V and J ends, which lost 2 bases and 9 bases, there was a span of 15 bases. The CDR3 loop is CASSFRMRLGEQFF. The CDR3 DNA follows: TGCGCCAGCAGCTTTCGTATGCGACTGGGTGAGCAGTTCTTC.

This clone was recorded only once. The chain is built from TRBV20-1 and TRBJ2-3; 8 bases match TRBD1. Germline loops: CDR1 DFQATT, CDR2 SNEGSKA (reference sequence). V trimming: 3 bases; J trimming: 2 bases; junction bases outside the gene matches: 10. This CDR3 contains 16 residues. CDR3: CSASGAGGHLTDTQYF. CDR3 DNA sequence: TGCAGTGCTAGTGGGGCAGGGGGCCACCTCACAGATACGCAGTATTTT.

The V and J genes are TRBV30 and TRBJ1-2; 10 bases are a match to TRBD1. Germline CDR1 is GTSNPN and CDR2 is SVGIG (reference sequence). The CDR3 runs 14 residues. The trim removed 5 bases at V and 6 bases at J, leaving 9 bases unmatched. CDR3 amino acids: CAWGKGQGINGYTF. The CDR3 DNA reads TGTGCCTGGGGAAAGGGACAGGGGATAAATGGCTACACCTTC.

V is TRBV10-2 and J is TRBJ2-1; D might be TRBD2 (6 bases). This CDR3 has 14 residues. V lost 10 bases, J lost 0 bases, and 13 bases lay in between. Looked up from germline, CDR1 is WSHSY and CDR2 is SAAADI. The CDR3 is CAILPSASYNEQFF. CDR3 coding DNA: TGCGCCATTTTGCCTAGCGCCTCCTACAATGAGCAGTTCTTC.

The rearrangement joins TRBV2 to TRBJ1-1, with D possibly TRBD1 on 5 matching bases. CDR3 length: 12 amino acids. Germline CDR1 reads SNHLY; CDR2 reads FYNNEI. Trimming took 7 bases from V and 4 from J, leaving 10 bases between them. The CDR3 DNA follows: TGTGCCAGCACGGGGGGGGGCACTGAAGCTTTCTTT. Amino acids: CASTGGGTEAFF. Supplemented by reference TRBV2 and TRBJ1-1, the full variable domain reads EPEVTQTPSHQVTQMGQEVILRCVPISNHLYFYWYRQILGQKVEFLVSFYNNEISEKSEIFDDQFSVERPDGSNFTLKIRSTKLEDSAMYFCASTGGGTEAFFGQGTRLTVV.